The T cell receptor beta chain under discussion was sequenced for a study of blood T cell repertoires in COVID-19 (dated by TCRdb to about 2020). A note on the overall study: Collaborator samples came from the United States, Italy and Spain and covered acute and convalescent phases of COVID-19. The material from the prospective study consisted of cDNA or gDNA derived from T cells, B-cell-depleted T cells, or PBMCs. The dataset comprised deeply sampled blood TCRbeta repertoires from subjects exposed to, actively infected with, or recovered from COVID-19. A freely available public database, intended as a resource for researchers studying the immune response to SARS-CoV-2, is where the repertoires were released. Samples came from the ongoing ImmuneRACE study (first 160 participants) plus 1,254 subjects from 6 global collaborators. A de-identified subject ID, COVID-19 status, age in years and sex were almost always included in the sample metadata. Where available, HLA class I and class II types were obtained from metadata supplied by the sample provider rather than from assay-based typing.

One collaborating source in Seattle enrolled patients during active infection and followed them longitudinally through the course of disease. Collaborating institutions collected whole blood in K2EDTA tubes following their own protocols. For TCRbeta analysis, collaborator samples were shipped as frozen whole blood, as isolated PBMCs, or as DNA extracted from either sample type. Germline trimming: 4 bases from V, 7 bases from J; junction bases outside gene matches: 12. From a lookup of the germline V gene, CDR1 and CDR2 are SGHTA and FQGNSA. The CDR3 contains 15 residues, cysteine and phenylalanine counted. Just the 45-base CDR3 DNA is kept, in frame starting at base 1. What the work shows at the level of the full study, not this receptor alone: How much clinical and demographic metadata was included differed by source and by participant, and the metadata was provided uncurated.

This clone was recorded only once. Its specific antigen is unknown. The input lacks base qualities; no much larger clone sits a single base away. TCRbeta CDR3 regions were amplified from genomic DNA using the immunoSEQ Assay, a bias-controlled multiplex PCR. The original methods were these. Nucleated cell counts per sample were estimated from amplification of reference gene primers within the assay. To quantify the absolute abundance of each unique TCRbeta CDR3 rearrangement, sequence reads were collapsed and filtered. For each sample, productive Simpson clonality was calculated by taking the square root of Simpson's diversity index across productive rearrangements. TCRdb stores this immuneACCESS table with in-frame sequences only. Part of the clones is absent; in the studies checked, under half of the shortfall reflects unresolved V genes, and no reason is known for the rest. That table is the source of V, J and clone size, and D and trimming were worked out from the DNA. The sample table shows about 160,000 clones, and approximately 92% are seen once. Approximately 5% of the sample belongs to the ten largest clones.

Rearrangement joined TRBV7-2 to TRBJ2-5; 7 junctional bases match TRBD1. The sequence derives from a man aged 25-45 years with COVID-19, enrolled during active disease. Sequenced material: peripheral blood. The CDR3 in this case is CASSSGGASQGTQYF. The bases are TGTGCCAGCAGCTCAGGGGGAGCATCCCAGGGGACCCAGTACTTC.